These 10 T cell receptor beta chains were all obtained from the same sample, sequenced in a study of cytomegalovirus exposure and HLA in healthy donors. Clones were read by immunoSEQ multiplex PCR, and TCRdb kept only the in-frame ones, dropping some. The sample has approximately 260,000 clones; 65% to 90% are singletons. The sequencing input was PBMCs. These receptor sequences come from a woman younger than 35 in good health and CMV-seronegative.

This clone was seen repeatedly, ten times or more. At the DNA level, this CDR3 is encoded by other sequences in the same sample as well. This chain uses TRBV7-2 with TRBJ2-7; 9 bases line up with TRBD2. The V gene end was trimmed by 5 bases and the J gene end by 0 bases; junction bases not matched to a gene: 5. CDR3 length equals 15 residues. From germline, CDR1 is SGHTA and CDR2 FQGNSA. DNA for the CDR3: TGTGCCAGCAGCCCCAGCGGGGGGTCCTCCTACGAGCAGTACTTC. This sequence encodes CASSPSGGSSYEQYF.

This chain uses TRBV5-1 with TRBJ2-7; unclear D gene. The CDR3 spans 14 residues. The V gene lost 0 bases and the J gene lost 3 bases, with 10 bases spanning the gap. Germline CDR1 reads SGHRS; CDR2 reads YFSETQ. The CDR3 DNA sequence: TGCGCCAGCAGCTTGGCCCGTCCGGTCTACGAGCAGTACTTC. Translation gives CASSLARPVYEQYF.

This chain uses TRBV11-3 with TRBJ2-7; 9 nucleotides agree with TRBD1. Germline assignment: CDR1 SGHNT and CDR2 YENEEA. This CDR3 has 15 amino acids. The ends lost 2 bases at V and 3 bases at J; junction bases unmatched: 5. In DNA form, the CDR3 reads TGTGCCAGCAGCTTAAGACAGGACAGGGGCTACGAGCAGTACTTC. This translates into CASSLRQDRGYEQYF.

The CDR3 region is CASSGDNQETQYF. CDR3 nucleotide sequence: TGCGCCAGCAGCGGGGACAACCAAGAGACCCAGTACTTC. The chain is built from TRBV5-1 and TRBJ2-5; D may be TRBD1 (6 bases). V was clipped by 4 bases and J by 0 bases, with 7 bases between them. The CDR3 has 13 residues. Germline CDR1 SGHRS, CDR2 YFSETQ.

V gene TRBV19 combines with J gene TRBJ1-5; tentative D call: TRBD1 (6 bases). The germline V gene has CDR1 LNHDA and CDR2 SQIVND (reference sequence). This CDR3 has 15 residues. With 0 bases removed from V and 6 bases from J, the gap between germline ends came to 12 bases. The CDR3 spells CASSIDPGDGQPQHF. In DNA form, the CDR3 reads TGTGCCAGTAGTATAGATCCAGGGGATGGTCAGCCCCAGCATTTT.

The V and J genes are TRBV5-6 and TRBJ1-5; possibly TRBD1 for D (6 bases). CDR3 length: 18 amino acids. CDR1 and CDR2 from the germline V gene are SGHDT and YYEEEE. The V end lost 5 bases, the J end lost 0 bases, and 21 bases lay between the germline ends. The CDR3, as DNA: TGTGCCAGCAGACAGTGGGGGGGCGGATTCTATAGCAATCAGCCCCAGCATTTT. Protein: CASRQWGGGFYSNQPQHF. The entire variable domain, with the rest obtained from reference TRBV5-6 and TRBJ1-5, is as follows: DAGVTQSPTHLIKTRGQQVTLRCSPKSGHDTVSWYQQALGQGPQFIFQYYEEEERQRGNFPDRFSGHQFPNYSSELNVNALLLGDSALYLCASRQWGGGFYSNQPQHFGDGTRLSIL.

The CDR3, as DNA: TGTGCCAGCAGCCCCATTTACGGGGTAATCTCTGGGGCCAACGTCCTGACTTTC. As protein: CASSPIYGVISGANVLTF. This chain links TRBV27 with TRBJ2-6; weak D call: TRBD2 (5 bases). Trimming pared 6 bases from V and 0 bases from J, leaving 18 bases between. Germline lookup yields CDR1 MNHEY and CDR2 SMNVEV (reference sequence). This CDR3 has 18 amino acids.

The V gene is TRBV5-6, the J gene TRBJ1-2; 12 nucleotides line up with TRBD1. Germline-derived CDR1 and CDR2 are SGHDT and YYEEEE. V was pared by 4 bases and J by 4 bases, with 11 bases of the junction left unmatched. This CDR3 has 17 amino acids. CDR3: CASSEGTGGDLGYGYTF. CDR3 sequence (DNA): TGTGCCAGCAGCGAGGGGACAGGGGGCGACCTAGGCTATGGCTACACCTTC.

This chain joins TRBV5-1 and TRBJ2-3; TRBD2 aligns across 11 bases. The CDR3 runs 16 residues. Germline CDR1 reads SGHRS; CDR2 reads YFSETQ. Losses at the gene ends were 5 bases for V and 5 bases for J; bases not matched to a gene: 10. CDR3 bases: TGCGCCAGCAGTCAAATAGCGGGGGGGACAATAGATACGCAGTATTTT. Translating it yields CASSQIAGGTIDTQYF.

The CDR3 is CASREGAVQPQHF. CDR3 sequence (DNA): TGTGCCAGTAGGGAGGGGGCCGTGCAGCCCCAGCATTTT. The genes are TRBV19 and TRBJ1-5, with 7 bases matching TRBD1. V was pared by 6 bases and J by 7 bases, with 6 bases of the junction left unmatched. The CDR3 has 13 residues. CDR1 is LNHDA, CDR2 SQIVND, per germline (reference sequence).